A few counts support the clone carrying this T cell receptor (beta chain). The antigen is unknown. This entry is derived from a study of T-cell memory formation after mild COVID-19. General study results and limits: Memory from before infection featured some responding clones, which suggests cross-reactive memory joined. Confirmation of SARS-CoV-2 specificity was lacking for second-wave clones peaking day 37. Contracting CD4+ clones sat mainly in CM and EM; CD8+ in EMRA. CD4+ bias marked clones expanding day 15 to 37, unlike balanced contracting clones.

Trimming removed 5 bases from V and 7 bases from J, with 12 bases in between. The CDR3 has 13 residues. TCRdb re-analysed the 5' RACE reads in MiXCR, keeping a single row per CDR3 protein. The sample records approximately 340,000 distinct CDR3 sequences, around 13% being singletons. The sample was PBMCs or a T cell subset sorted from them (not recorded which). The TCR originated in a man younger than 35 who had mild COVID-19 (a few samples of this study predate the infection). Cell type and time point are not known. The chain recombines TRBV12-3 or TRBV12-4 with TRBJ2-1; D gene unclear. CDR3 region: CASSLQVGNEQFF. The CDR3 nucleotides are TGTGCCAGCAGTCTTCAGGTTGGGAATGAGCAGTTCTTC.